These 15 T cell receptor beta chains were sequenced from one sample in a study of human T cells and chemical hapten exposure. Time point specified: healthy volunteer bleed at 2 weeks. The authors' total RNA extraction used unfractionated whole blood. TCRdb passed the RACE reads through MiXCR, listing each CDR3 protein once. Found here are about 130,000 distinct CDR3 sequences, roughly 9.5% of them singletons; the top ten hold under 2%. Sequencing was done on a sample of whole blood. These receptors came from a male donor in good health. Some clones in this sample may be carry-over from other donors' samples.

This clonotype has only a few counts. The V and J genes are TRBV30 and TRBJ2-7, with D perhaps matching TRBD2 (6 bases). The CDR3 is made up of 14 amino acids. Trimming shortened V by 0 bases and J by 2 bases, and 11 bases separated the two germline ends. CDR1 and CDR2 from the germline V gene are GTSNPN and SVGIG (reference sequence). The CDR3 DNA reads as TGTGCCTGGAGTGTTGGGGGGTCGACCTACGAGCAGTACTTC. Amino acids: CAWSVGGSTYEQYF.

The V call is TRBV11-2, the J call TRBJ2-7; D remains unclear. Trimming removed 5 bases from V and 3 bases from J, with 11 bases in between. Germline V gene sequence: CDR1 SGHAT, CDR2 FQNNGV. The CDR3 loop spans 13 amino acids. In nucleotides, the CDR3 is TGTGCCAGCAGCCGTACCGGGTTCTACGAGCAGTACTTC. This gives the protein CASSRTGFYEQYF.

Many counts were recorded for this clonotype. The chain is built from TRBV12-5 and TRBJ1-5, with 8 bases aligning to TRBD1. This CDR3 region has 16 residues. Germline V CDR1 and CDR2: LGHNT, FRNRAP. With 1 base clipped from V and 4 bases from J, the junction kept 6 bases outside the gene matches. CDR3 loop: CASGLGQDRANQPQHF. Written as DNA, the CDR3 is TGTGCTAGTGGTTTGGGCCAGGACAGGGCGAATCAGCCCCAGCATTTT.

This clonotype was picked up one time. The V and J genes are TRBV11-2 and TRBJ2-7; D is ambiguous. V was trimmed by 0 bases and J by 2 bases, leaving 8 bases between them. The CDR3 covers 14 residues. Per the germline V gene, CDR1 is SGHAT and CDR2 is FQNNGV. The CDR3 DNA is TGTGCCAGCAGCTTAGACCCAGGCCCCTACGAGCAGTACTTC. It specifies CASSLDPGPYEQYF.

Ten or more counts support this clonotype. This chain connects TRBV7-8 to TRBJ2-5; the D is unclear. The length of the CDR3 is 14 residues. CDR1 is SGHVS and CDR2 is FQNEAQ in the germline V gene. The ends were cut back, 5 bases at V and 3 bases at J, with 13 bases in the middle. CDR3 residues: CASSPETVKETQYF. CDR3 DNA sequence: TGTGCCAGCAGCCCCGAGACGGTCAAAGAGACCCAGTACTTC. Looking up the rest from reference TRBV7-8 and TRBJ2-5 gives the full variable domain: GAGVSQSPRYKVAKRGQDVALRCDPISGHVSLFWYQQALGQGPEFLTYFQNEAQLDKSGLPSDRFFAERPEGSVSTLKIQRTQQEDSAVYLCASSPETVKETQYFGPGTRLLVL.

This clonotype occurred many times. The chain is built from TRBV4-1 and TRBJ1-1; D possibly corresponds to TRBD1 (5 bases). The V gene lost 4 bases and the J gene lost 1 base, with 16 bases spanning the gap. The CDR3 runs 16 residues. Germline assignment: CDR1 MGHRA and CDR2 YSYEKL. The CDR3: CASSPFGKGTNTEAFF. In nucleotides, the CDR3 is TGCGCCAGCAGCCCATTCGGGAAGGGGACGAACACTGAAGCTTTCTTT.

The sample holds one count of this clonotype. No conserved phenylalanine or tryptophan is present at the end of the CDR3, so a read error is the likely explanation. V gene TRBV12-3 or TRBV12-4 combines with J gene TRBJ2-1; TRBD2 matches at 7 bases. Trimming at V came to 5 bases and at J to 4 bases, leaving 8 bases not matched to a gene. The CDR3 spans 15 residues. CDR3 amino acids: CASSLSGTVYNEQFS. The CDR3 DNA is TGTGCCAGCAGTCTAAGCGGGACCGTTTACAATGAGCAGTTCTCC.

In this sample, this clonotype turned up a few times. V gene TRBV12-3 or TRBV12-4 combines with J gene TRBJ2-5, with 10 nucleotides matching TRBD1. V trimming: 4 bases; J trimming: 3 bases; junction bases outside the gene matches: 8. The CDR3 contains 16 residues. This chain's CDR3 is CASSSSPGTGEETQYF. CDR3 in DNA: TGTGCCAGCAGTTCGTCACCAGGGACAGGGGAAGAGACCCAGTACTTC.

This clonotype was seen only a few times. The rearrangement joins TRBV4-3 to TRBJ2-1, with 8 bases lining up with TRBD1. The germline V gene has CDR1 LGHNA and CDR2 YSLEER. The CDR3 is made up of 17 amino acids. The V and J ends lost 0 bases and 2 bases, in that order; junction bases with no gene match: 6. The CDR3 DNA is TGCGCCAGCAGCCAAGAACGGGGCAGGGGGCCCTACAATGAGCAGTTCTTC. It specifies CASSQERGRGPYNEQFF.

This clonotype was seen repeatedly, ten times or more. V and J are TRBV19 and TRBJ2-7; 7 bases fit TRBD2. J was trimmed by 6 bases and V by 6 bases; bases with no gene match: 14. The CDR3 sequence is 15 residues long. The V gene's germline CDR1 is LNHDA and CDR2 SQIVND (reference sequence). The CDR3 sequence: CASSSGTGIVSEQYF. CDR3 DNA sequence: TGTGCCAGTAGCAGCGGGACGGGCATAGTCAGCGAGCAGTACTTC.

The chain couples TRBV29-1 to TRBJ2-7; tentative D call: TRBD1 (5 bases). CDR3 length equals 13 residues. Germline V CDR1 and CDR2: SQVTM, ANQGSEA. The CDR3 reads CTRGFMGRGEQYF. For the CDR3, the DNA is TGCACCCGTGGGTTTATGGGGCGCGGCGAGCAGTACTTC.

The table lists this clonotype with many counts. The chain uses TRBV5-4 and TRBJ2-2; tentatively, D is TRBD1 (6 bases). Germline loops: CDR1 SGHNT, CDR2 YYREEE (reference sequence). The CDR3 is made up of 14 amino acids. V was cut by 0 bases and J by 3 bases, with 6 bases left in between. The CDR3 coding sequence is TGTGCCAGCAGCTTGGACAGGGACACCGGGGAGCTGTTTTTT. Translation gives CASSLDRDTGELFF.

The chain has TRBV6-5 and TRBJ2-3; TRBD2 matches at 10 bases. The V gene's germline CDR1 is MNHEY and CDR2 SVGAGI. The V gene end was trimmed by 7 bases and the J gene end by 5 bases; junction bases not matched to a gene: 9. There are 15 residues in the CDR3. CDR3 sequence: CASIRSGGAGDTQYF. The DNA for the CDR3 is TGTGCCAGCATCCGGAGCGGGGGGGCGGGAGATACGCAGTATTTT.

The chain employs TRBV5-1 and TRBJ2-5; 7 bases line up with TRBD1. The CDR3 consists of 14 residues. Trimming at V came to 4 bases and at J to 4 bases, leaving 7 bases not matched to a gene. From germline, CDR1 is SGHRS and CDR2 YFSETQ. CDR3 sequence: CASSTWTGRETQYF. DNA for the CDR3: TGCGCCAGCAGCACGTGGACAGGTCGAGAGACCCAGTACTTC.

This clonotype was counted a few times. V and J are TRBV7-9 and TRBJ2-2; tentatively, D is TRBD1 or TRBD2 (6 bases each). The CDR3 loop spans 15 amino acids. Germline V gene sequence: CDR1 SEHNR, CDR2 FQNEAQ (reference sequence). V was trimmed by 4 bases and J by 5 bases, leaving 14 bases between them. For the CDR3, the DNA is TGTGCCAGCAGCTCAAACAGGAGGGGGACCGGGGAGCTGTTTTTT. It yields the protein CASSSNRRGTGELFF.